This T cell receptor (beta chain) was retrieved from a study of regulatory T cells in long-lasting Graves disease. Findings and limits, study-wide: Segments TRBV28, TRBJ1-2 and TRBJ2-5 showed preferential usage in persistent disease. Patients with persistent disease shared 2,900 or so public clonotypes, outpacing the approximately 970 shared by new patients.

This clonotype was found many times. The antigen is unknown. Sequencing libraries for TCR beta were prepared with iRepertoire HTBI primers and Arm-PCR of CDR3 regions. Via MiXCR, TCRdb re-called the multiplex PCR reads, giving one row per CDR3 protein. The data show a few hundred thousand distinct CDR3 sequences, with 15% to 20% seen just once and 20% held by the top ten. Germline CDR1 and CDR2: SGHAT and FQNNGV. The CDR3 sequence is 13 residues long. Trimming removed 5 bases from V and 3 bases from J, with 10 bases in between. Time point denoted: newly diagnosed GD, antithyroid drugs for less than 3 months. Researchers made the TCR library from RNA that was extracted from PBMCs. These same data were also listed under a study on T cells in Graves' hyperthyroidism and ophthalmopathy. This second study says: Diagnosis of hyperthyroidism was new in patients aged 18 to 65, and its duration was under 2 months.

The sequenced sample was peripheral blood mononuclear cells (PBMCs), obtained at new diagnosis, from a patient treated with antithyroid drugs. This clonotype was obtained from a woman aged 18-35 years with Graves disease. The chain uses TRBV11-2 and TRBJ1-1; the D is unclear. The CDR3 bases are TGTGCCAGCAGCCAAGCCTTGTACACTGAAGCTTTCTTT. Translation gives CASSQALYTEAFF.